This TCR beta chain stems from a study of T-cell memory formation after mild COVID-19. Turning to the study itself: The study found TCR clusters largely donor specific. Study outcomes and limitations: Among CD4+ contracting clones, most were CM and EM, and CD8+ ones EMRA.

TCRdb analysed the 5' RACE reads with MiXCR anew, one entry per CDR3 protein. The sample has some 330,000 distinct CDR3 sequences; around 20% are singletons. Remarks on this clonotype: Its target is unknown.

J lost 2 bases, V lost 5 bases, and 6 bases had no gene match. The CDR3 consists of 15 residues. The sequenced sample consisted of PBMCs or a T cell subset sorted from them (not recorded which). The chain joins TRBV12-3 or TRBV12-4 to TRBJ2-1; 7 bases match TRBD2. The receptor comes from an adult woman who had mild COVID-19 (a few samples of this study predate the infection). Cell type and time point are not known. The CDR3 nucleotides are TGTGCCAGCAGTCGGGCCAGCGGGGCCTACAATGAGCAGTTCTTC. Its translation is CASSRASGAYNEQFF.